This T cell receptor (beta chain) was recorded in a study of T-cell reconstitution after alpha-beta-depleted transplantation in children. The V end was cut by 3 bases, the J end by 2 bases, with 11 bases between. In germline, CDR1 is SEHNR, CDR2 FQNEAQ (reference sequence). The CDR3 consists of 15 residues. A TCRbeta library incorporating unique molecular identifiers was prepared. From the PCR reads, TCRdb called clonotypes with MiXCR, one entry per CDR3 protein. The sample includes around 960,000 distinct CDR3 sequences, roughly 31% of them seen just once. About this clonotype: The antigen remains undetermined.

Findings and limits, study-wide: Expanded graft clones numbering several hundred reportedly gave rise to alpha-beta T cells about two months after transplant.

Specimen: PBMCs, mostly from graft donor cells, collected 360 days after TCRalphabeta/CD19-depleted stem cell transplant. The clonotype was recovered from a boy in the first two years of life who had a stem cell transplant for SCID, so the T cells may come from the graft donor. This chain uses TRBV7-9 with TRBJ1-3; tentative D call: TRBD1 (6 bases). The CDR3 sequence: CASSFNGGAGNTIYF. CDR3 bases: TGTGCCAGCAGCTTTAACGGGGGCGCTGGAAACACCATATATTTT.